This paragraph covers one T cell receptor beta chain sequence. No antigen is known for it. Other DNA sequences in this specimen translate into the identical CDR3. Using immunoSEQ multiplex PCR, the repertoire was profiled, and TCRdb retains in-frame clones only, with some absent. The table has a few million clones, approximately 93% seen once. The record originates from a study of shared clonotypes between healthy human individuals. General study findings and limits: The study generally estimated greater richness for naive than memory subsets. Limited genetic and exposure-history diversity came from having few donors.

The germline CDR1 and CDR2 sequences are SEHNR and FQNEAQ (reference sequence). CDR3 length: 14 amino acids. V was clipped by 1 base and J by 3 bases, with 9 bases between them. The chain recombines TRBV7-9 with TRBJ1-1, with D uncertain. The sample taken for sequencing was naive CD4+ T cells from PBMCs. Indicated subset: CD45RA+ positively selected. The origin of this receptor is a man between 18 and 35 years old in good health. Some clones in this sample may be carry-over from other donors' samples. DNA for the CDR3: TGTGCCAGCAGCTTAGGCACAGCCTACACTGAAGCTTTCTTT. Amino acid sequence: CASSLGTAYTEAFF.